This T cell receptor (beta chain) was sequenced during a study of OX40 agonist ivuxolimab in advanced cancers. Study-level background: An anti-OX40 (CD134) antibody with agonistic activity, ivuxolimab, was administered to patients. Dose-escalation patients' cancers were hepatocellular carcinoma, melanoma, renal cell or head and neck cancer.

General observations from the study: Relative to CD4+ cells, CD8+ T cells on average had more expanded clones.

Blood was sampled at baseline, cycle 4 day 1, and cycle 7 day 1. Measured with immunoSEQ multiplex PCR; TCRdb has only the in-frame clones, and not every one. The sample contains 42,000 or so clones, 82% of which appear only once. Comment on this clone: Its antigen is not known.

Trimming shortened V by 5 bases and J by 5 bases, and 22 bases separated the two germline ends. This CDR3 contains 16 residues. Germline CDR1 is SGHVS and CDR2 is FQNEAQ. Here the sequenced sample was CD4+ or CD8+ T cells sorted from blood, taken in a trial of the OX40 agonist ivuxolimab. This TCR was sampled from an adult with an advanced solid tumor such as melanoma, head and neck, liver or kidney cancer. V gene TRBV7-8 combines with J gene TRBJ2-7; D call uncertain. The CDR3 DNA reads TGTGCCAGCAGCCAGCACCACCTAGATGAAGGCGACGAGCAGTACTTC. It yields the protein CASSQHHLDEGDEQYF.